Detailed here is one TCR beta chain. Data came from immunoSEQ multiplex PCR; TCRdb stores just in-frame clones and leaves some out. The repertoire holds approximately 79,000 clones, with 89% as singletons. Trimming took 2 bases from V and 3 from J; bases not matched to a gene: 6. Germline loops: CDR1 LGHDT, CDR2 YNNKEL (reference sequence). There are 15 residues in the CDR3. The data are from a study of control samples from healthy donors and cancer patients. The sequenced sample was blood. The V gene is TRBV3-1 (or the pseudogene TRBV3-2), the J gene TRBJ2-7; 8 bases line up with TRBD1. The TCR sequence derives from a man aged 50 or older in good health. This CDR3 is CASSQTGQGLYEQYF. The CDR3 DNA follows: TGTGCCAGCAGCCAAACAGGACAGGGACTCTACGAGCAGTACTTC.